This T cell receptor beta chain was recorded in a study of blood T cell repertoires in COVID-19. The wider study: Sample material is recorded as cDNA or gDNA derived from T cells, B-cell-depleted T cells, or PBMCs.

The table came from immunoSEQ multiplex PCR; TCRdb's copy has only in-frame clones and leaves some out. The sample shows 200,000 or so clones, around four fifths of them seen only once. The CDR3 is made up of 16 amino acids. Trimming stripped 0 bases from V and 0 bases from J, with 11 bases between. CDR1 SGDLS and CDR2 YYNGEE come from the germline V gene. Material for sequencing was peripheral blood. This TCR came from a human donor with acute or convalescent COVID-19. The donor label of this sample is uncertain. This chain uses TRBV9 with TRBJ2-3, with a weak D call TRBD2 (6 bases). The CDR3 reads CASSVDGGASTDTQYF. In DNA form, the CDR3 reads TGTGCCAGCAGCGTAGACGGCGGGGCTAGCACAGATACGCAGTATTTT.